The clone carrying this T cell receptor (beta chain) has a handful of counts. Its target is not known. Germline CDR1 is SGHTA and CDR2 is FQGNSA. This CDR3 spans 14 amino acids. The germline V and J ends were trimmed by 5 bases and 6 bases, with 17 bases remaining between them. UMIs and sample barcodes were carried by the TCR alpha and TCR beta cDNA libraries that 5'RACE produced using constant-segment primers. TCRdb redid the calling of the 5' RACE reads with MiXCR, one entry per CDR3 protein. The profile covers 400,000 to 450,000 distinct CDR3 sequences, with approximately 18% appearing a single time and 20% to 25% taken by the ten largest. The data were obtained in a study of T-cell memory formation after mild COVID-19. General observations from the study: Contracting clones from day 15 to 85 showed balanced CD4/CD8; later expanders favored CD4+. Cross-reactive memory apparently joined, as some responding clones appeared in pre-infection memory. Clones from the second wave (peaking day 37) had unconfirmed SARS-CoV-2 specificity.

Sequences were obtained from PBMCs or a T cell subset sorted from them (not recorded which). The origin of this receptor is a man aged 18-30 years who had mild COVID-19 (a few samples of this study predate the infection). Cell type and time point are not known. The chain recombines TRBV7-2 with TRBJ2-7; D gene unclear. CDR3 nucleotide sequence: TGTGCCAGCAGCCCTAGGTGGCAGGCCGGCGAGCAGTACTTC. Protein: CASSPRWQAGEQYF.